Listed here is a single T cell receptor (beta chain). The sample belongs to a study of cytomegalovirus exposure and HLA in healthy donors. With 60 Vbeta and 13 Jbeta primers, the PCR was carried out. Here immunoSEQ multiplex PCR was the method, and the copy in TCRdb shows in-frame clones only, minus some. The sample includes around 91,000 clones, roughly 80% of them seen just once. Germline V gene sequence: CDR1 MNHEY, CDR2 SMNVEV (reference sequence). With V trimmed by 8 bases and J by 2 bases, 10 bases remained unmatched. This CDR3 has 15 residues. The TCR originated in a woman between 40 and 50 years old in good health and CMV-seropositive. The V and J genes are TRBV27 and TRBJ2-3; 7 positions match TRBD1. Sequenced: PBMCs. The CDR3 region has the DNA TGTGCCAGCCCCCAAGGGCAGGGGGACACAGATACGCAGTATTTT. Its protein is CASPQGQGDTDTQYF.